Sequencing of this T cell receptor beta chain was carried out in a study of cytomegalovirus exposure and HLA in healthy donors. Study summary: The same platform used for the 666 first-cohort repertoires was also used for the approximately 120 validation repertoires, as a later analysis reported.

Study conclusions and caveats: Specific recognition of CMV antigens was confirmed in vitro for a few chains (all CMV-associated). Cytomegalovirus-associated status was assigned to some 180 TCR beta chains.

While the first cohort had 700 or so subjects, the donors belonged to the separate validation cohort of 100 to 150 subjects. About this clone itself: Its target is unknown.

TCRdb keeps only in-frame clones here, not all; method: immunoSEQ multiplex PCR. The table includes approximately 300,000 clones, 86% detected once. Trimming shortened V by 3 bases and J by 3 bases, and 27 bases separated the two germline ends. The V gene's germline CDR1 is GTSNPN and CDR2 SVGIG (reference sequence). This CDR3 is built from 18 residues. The V call is TRBV30, the J call TRBJ2-7; TRBD1 might be the D (5 bases). The receptor's source is a woman aged 18-29 years in good health and CMV-seronegative. The sample comprised PBMCs. The CDR3 DNA follows: TGTGCCTGGAGCCCACCTCTGACAGAGCGCTCCCCCGACTACGAGCAGTACTTC. It specifies CAWSPPLTERSPDYEQYF.